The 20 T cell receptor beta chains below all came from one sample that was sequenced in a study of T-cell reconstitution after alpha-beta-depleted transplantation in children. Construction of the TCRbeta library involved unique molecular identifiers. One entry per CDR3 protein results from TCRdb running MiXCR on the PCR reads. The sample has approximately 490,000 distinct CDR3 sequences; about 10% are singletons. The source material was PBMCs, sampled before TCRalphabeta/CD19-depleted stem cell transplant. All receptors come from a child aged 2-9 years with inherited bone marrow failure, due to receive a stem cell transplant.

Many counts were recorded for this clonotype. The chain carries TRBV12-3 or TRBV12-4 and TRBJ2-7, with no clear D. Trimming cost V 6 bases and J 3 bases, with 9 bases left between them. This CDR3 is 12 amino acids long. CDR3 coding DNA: TGTGCCAGCAGCTTCTGGGGCTACGAGCAGTACTTC. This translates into CASSFWGYEQYF.

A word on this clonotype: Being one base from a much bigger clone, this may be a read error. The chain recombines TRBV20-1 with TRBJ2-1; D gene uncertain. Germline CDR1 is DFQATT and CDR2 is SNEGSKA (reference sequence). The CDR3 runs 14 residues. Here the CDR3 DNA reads TGCAGTGCTAGTCCCGGAGCTTCCTACAATGAGCAGCTCTTC. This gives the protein CSASPGASYNEQLF.

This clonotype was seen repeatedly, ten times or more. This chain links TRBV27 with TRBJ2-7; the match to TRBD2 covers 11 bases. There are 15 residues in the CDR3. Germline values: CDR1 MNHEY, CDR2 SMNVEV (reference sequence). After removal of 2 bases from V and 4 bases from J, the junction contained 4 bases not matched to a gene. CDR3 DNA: TGTGCCAGCAGTTTAGGCGCTAGCGGGAGGTACGAGCAGTACTTC. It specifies CASSLGASGRYEQYF.

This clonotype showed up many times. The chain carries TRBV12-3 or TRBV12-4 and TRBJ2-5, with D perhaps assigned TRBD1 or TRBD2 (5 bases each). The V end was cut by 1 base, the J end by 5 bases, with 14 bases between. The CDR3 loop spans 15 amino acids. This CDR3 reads CASSLDVPWGETQYF. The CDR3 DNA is TGTGCCAGCAGTTTAGACGTACCATGGGGGGAGACCCAGTACTTC.

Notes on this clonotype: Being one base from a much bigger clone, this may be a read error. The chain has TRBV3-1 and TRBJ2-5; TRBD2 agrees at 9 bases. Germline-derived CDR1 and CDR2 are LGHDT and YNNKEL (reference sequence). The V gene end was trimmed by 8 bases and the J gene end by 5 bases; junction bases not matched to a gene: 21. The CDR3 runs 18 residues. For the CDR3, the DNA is TGTGCCAGCTGCCGCACCGATGCGGGAGGGCCCTATTCGGAGACCCAGTACTTC. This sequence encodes CASCRTDAGGPYSETQYF.

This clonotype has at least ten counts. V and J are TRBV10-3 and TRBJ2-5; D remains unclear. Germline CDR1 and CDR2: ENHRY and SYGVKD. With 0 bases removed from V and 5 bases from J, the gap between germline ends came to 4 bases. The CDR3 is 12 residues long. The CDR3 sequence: CAISESPETQYF. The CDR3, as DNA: TGTGCCATCAGTGAGTCTCCGGAGACCCAGTACTTC.

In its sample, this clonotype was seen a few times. CDR3 sequence: CSGSGIFPFEQFF. The CDR3 DNA reads TGCAGCGGTAGCGGGATCTTCCCTTTTGAGCAGTTCTTC. The chain recombines TRBV29-1 with TRBJ2-1; TRBD2 matches 8 bases. V trimming: 7 bases; J trimming: 9 bases; junction bases outside the gene matches: 11. The CDR3 contains 13 residues. Germline values: CDR1 SQVTM, CDR2 ANQGSEA.

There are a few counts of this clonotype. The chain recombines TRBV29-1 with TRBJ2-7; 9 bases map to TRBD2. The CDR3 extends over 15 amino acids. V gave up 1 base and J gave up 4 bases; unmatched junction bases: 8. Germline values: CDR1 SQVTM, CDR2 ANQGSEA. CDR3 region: CSVEVGIAGDYEQYF. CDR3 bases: TGCAGCGTTGAAGTCGGGATAGCGGGGGATTACGAGCAGTACTTC.

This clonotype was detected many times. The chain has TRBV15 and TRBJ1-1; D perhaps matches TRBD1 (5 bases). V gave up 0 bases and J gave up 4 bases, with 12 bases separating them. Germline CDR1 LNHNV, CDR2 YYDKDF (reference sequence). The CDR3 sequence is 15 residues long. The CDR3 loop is CATSRDGAGSTEAFF. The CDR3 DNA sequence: TGTGCCACCAGCAGAGATGGGGCGGGGAGCACTGAAGCTTTCTTT.

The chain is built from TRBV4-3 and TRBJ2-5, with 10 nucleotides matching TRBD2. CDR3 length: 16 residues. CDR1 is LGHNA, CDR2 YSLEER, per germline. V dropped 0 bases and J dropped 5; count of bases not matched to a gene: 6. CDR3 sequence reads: CASSQDGAGGRETQYF. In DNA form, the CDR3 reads TGCGCCAGCAGCCAAGACGGAGCGGGAGGGAGGGAGACCCAGTACTTC.

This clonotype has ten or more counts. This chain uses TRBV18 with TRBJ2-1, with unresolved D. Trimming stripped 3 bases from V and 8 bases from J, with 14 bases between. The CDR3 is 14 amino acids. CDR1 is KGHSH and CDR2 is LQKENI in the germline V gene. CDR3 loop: CASSPLHQLDEQFF. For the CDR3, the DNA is TGTGCCAGCTCACCCCTGCACCAGTTGGATGAGCAGTTCTTC.

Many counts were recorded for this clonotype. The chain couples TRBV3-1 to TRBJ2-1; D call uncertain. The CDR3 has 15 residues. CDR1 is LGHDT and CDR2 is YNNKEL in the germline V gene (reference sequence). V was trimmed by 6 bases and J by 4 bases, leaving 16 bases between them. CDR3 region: CASSLGADGYNEQFF. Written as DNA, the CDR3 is TGTGCCAGCAGTCTTGGTGCGGACGGATACAATGAGCAGTTCTTC.

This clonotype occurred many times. CDR3 coding DNA: TGTGCCACCAGCAGAGGAGGGCGGAACCAGTTCTTC. This gives the protein CATSRGGRNQFF. The chain carries TRBV15 and TRBJ2-1; D is perhaps TRBD2 (5 bases). Germline CDR1 and CDR2: LNHNV and YYDKDF (reference sequence). Trimming removed 1 base from V and 13 bases from J, with 11 bases in between. The CDR3 length is 12 residues.

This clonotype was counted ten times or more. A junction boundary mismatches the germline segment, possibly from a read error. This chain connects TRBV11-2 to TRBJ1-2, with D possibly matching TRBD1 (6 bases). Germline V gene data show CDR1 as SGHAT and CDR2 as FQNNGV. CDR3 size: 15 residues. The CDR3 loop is CASSLDRSWIYGYTF. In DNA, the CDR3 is TGTGCCAGCAGCCTAGACAGGAGTTGGATCTATGGCTACACCTTC.

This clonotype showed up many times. The CDR3 bases are TGCGCCAGCAGCCAAGAACCTACTAGCGGAGCCTACAATGAGCAGTTCTTC. Amino acid sequence: CASSQEPTSGAYNEQFF. This chain uses TRBV4-3 with TRBJ2-1; TRBD2 aligns across 8 bases. The V gene's germline CDR1 is LGHNA and CDR2 YSLEER. Trimming took 0 bases from V and 2 from J; bases not matched to a gene: 6. The CDR3 loop spans 17 amino acids.

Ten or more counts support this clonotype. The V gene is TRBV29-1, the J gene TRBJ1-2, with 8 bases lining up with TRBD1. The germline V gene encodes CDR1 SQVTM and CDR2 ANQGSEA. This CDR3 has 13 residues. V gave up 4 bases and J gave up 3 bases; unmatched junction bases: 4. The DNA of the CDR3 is TGCAGCGTTGCGGGACAGGCTCACTATGGCTACACCTTC. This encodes CSVAGQAHYGYTF.

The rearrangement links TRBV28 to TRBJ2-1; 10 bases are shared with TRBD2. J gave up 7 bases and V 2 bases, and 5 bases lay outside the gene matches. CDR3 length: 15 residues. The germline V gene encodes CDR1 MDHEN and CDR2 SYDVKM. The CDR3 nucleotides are TGTGCCAGCAGTTTAATACCGGGACTAGCGAATGAGCAGTTCTTC. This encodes CASSLIPGLANEQFF.

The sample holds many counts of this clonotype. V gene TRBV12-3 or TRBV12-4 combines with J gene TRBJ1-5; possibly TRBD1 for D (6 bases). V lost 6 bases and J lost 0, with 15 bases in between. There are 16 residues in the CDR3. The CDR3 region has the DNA TGTGCCAGCAGCGCAGGGGCCCCTTATAGCAATCAGCCCCAGCATTTT. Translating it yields CASSAGAPYSNQPQHF.

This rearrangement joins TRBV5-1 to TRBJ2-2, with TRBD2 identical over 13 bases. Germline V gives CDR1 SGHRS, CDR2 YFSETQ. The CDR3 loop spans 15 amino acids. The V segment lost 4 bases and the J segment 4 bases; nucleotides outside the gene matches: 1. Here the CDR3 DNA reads TGCGCCAGCAGCGGACTAGCGGGAGTCACCGGGGAGCTGTTTTTT. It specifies CASSGLAGVTGELFF.

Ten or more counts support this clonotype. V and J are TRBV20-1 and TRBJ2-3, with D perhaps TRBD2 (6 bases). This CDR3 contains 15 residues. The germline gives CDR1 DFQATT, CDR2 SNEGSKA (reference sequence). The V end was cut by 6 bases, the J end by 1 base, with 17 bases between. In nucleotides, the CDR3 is TGCAGTGCCCCCAATCCGGCTAGCGGCACAGATACGCAGTATTTT. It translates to CSAPNPASGTDTQYF.